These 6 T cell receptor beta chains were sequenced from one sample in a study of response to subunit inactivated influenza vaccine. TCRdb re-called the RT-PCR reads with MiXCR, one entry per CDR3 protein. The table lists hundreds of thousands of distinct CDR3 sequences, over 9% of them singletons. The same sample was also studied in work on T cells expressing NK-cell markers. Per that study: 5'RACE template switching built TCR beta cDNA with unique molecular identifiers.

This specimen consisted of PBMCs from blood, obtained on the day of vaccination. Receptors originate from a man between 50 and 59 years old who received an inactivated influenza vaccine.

The CDR3 nucleotides are TGTGCCAGCAGTCCAACTAGCGGGAGAGGGTCAGATACGCAGTATTTT. Translated, it gives CASSPTSGRGSDTQYF. The chain recombines TRBV12-3 or TRBV12-4 with TRBJ2-3; TRBD2 matches at 11 bases. Trimming cost V 5 bases and J 4 bases; bases outside gene matches: 8. The CDR3 contains 16 residues.

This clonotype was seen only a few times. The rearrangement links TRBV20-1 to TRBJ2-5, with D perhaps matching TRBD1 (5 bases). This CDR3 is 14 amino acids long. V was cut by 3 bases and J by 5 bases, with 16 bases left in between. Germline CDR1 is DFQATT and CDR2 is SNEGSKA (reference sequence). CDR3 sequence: CSASFQGRAETQYF. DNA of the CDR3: TGCAGTGCTAGTTTCCAGGGTCGTGCGGAGACCCAGTACTTC.

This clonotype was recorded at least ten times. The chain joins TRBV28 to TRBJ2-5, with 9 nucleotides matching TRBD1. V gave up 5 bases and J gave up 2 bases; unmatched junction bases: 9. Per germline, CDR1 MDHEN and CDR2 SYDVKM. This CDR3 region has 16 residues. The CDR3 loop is CASSPTGTGIQETQYF. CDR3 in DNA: TGTGCCAGCAGTCCTACCGGGACAGGGATACAAGAGACCCAGTACTTC. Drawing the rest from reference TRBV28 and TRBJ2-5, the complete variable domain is DVKVTQSSRYLVKRTGEKVFLECVQDMDHENMFWYRQDPGLGLRLIYFSYDVKMKEKGDIPEGYSVSREKKERFSLILESASTNQTSMYLCASSPTGTGIQETQYFGPGTRLLVL.

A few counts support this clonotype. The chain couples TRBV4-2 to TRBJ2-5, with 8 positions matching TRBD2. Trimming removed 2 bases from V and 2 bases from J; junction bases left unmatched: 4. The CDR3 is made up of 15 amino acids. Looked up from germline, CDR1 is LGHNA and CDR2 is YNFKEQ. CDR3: CASSQMSGGQETQYF. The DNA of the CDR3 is TGTGCCAGCAGCCAAATGAGCGGGGGACAAGAGACCCAGTACTTC.

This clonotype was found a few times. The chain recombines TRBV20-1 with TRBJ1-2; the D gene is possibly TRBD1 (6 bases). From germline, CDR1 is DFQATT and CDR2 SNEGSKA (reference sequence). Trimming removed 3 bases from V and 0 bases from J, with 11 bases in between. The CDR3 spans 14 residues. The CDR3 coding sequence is TGCAGTGCTAGTGGGGACACGGCTAACTATGGCTACACCTTC. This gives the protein CSASGDTANYGYTF.

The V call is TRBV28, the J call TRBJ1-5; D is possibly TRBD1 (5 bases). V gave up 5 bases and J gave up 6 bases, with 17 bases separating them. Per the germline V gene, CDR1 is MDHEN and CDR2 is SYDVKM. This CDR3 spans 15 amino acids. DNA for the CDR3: TGTGCCAGCAGTCGTCCGGGACCCAGCTTTCAGCCCCAGCATTTT. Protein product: CASSRPGPSFQPQHF.